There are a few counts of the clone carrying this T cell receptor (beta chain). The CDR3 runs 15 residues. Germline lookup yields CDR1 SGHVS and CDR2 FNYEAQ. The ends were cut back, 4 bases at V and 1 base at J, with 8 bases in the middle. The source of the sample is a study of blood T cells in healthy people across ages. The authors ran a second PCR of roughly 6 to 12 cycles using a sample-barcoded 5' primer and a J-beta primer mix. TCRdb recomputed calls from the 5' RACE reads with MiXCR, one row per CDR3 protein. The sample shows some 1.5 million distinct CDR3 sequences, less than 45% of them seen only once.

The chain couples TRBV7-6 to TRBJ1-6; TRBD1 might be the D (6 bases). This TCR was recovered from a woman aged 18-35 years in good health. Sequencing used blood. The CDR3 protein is CASSSRGSYNSPLHF. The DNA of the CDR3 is TGTGCCAGCAGCTCCAGGGGTTCCTATAATTCACCCCTCCACTTT.